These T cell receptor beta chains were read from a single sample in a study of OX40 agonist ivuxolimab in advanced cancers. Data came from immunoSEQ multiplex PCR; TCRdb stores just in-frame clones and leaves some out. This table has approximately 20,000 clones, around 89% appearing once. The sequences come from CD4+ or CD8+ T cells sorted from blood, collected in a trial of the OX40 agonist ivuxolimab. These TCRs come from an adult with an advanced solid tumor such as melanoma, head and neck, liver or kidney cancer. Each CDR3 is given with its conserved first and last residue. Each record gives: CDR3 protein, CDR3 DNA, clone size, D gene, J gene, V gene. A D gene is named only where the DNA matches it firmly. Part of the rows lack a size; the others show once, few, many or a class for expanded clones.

CASSLASRDYNEQFF TGCGCCAGCAGCTTGGCCTCTAGAGACTACAATGAGCAGTTCTTC - - TRBJ2-1 TRBV5-1
CASSHRDRPPVNTIYF TGTGCCAGCAGCCACCGGGACAGGCCACCCGTAAACACCATATATTTT - TRBD1 TRBJ1-3 TRBV7-9
CASSSAGTSYEQYF TGTGCCAGCAGCTCCGCCGGGACAAGCTACGAGCAGTACTTC - - TRBJ2-7 TRBV7-9
CASRGTVSGYTF TGTGCCAGCAGGGGGACGGTGTCGGGCTACACCTTC - - TRBJ1-2 TRBV2
CASSSHREGTDTQYF TGTGCCAGCAGTTCACACCGGGAGGGGACAGATACGCAGTATTTT - TRBD2 TRBJ2-3 TRBV6-5
CAWSLGIAGGKETQYF TGTGCCTGGAGTCTAGGGATAGCGGGAGGGAAGGAGACCCAGTACTTC - TRBD2 TRBJ2-5 TRBV30
CASSFGLLRYEQYF TGTGCCAGCAGTTTTGGGCTATTACGCTACGAGCAGTACTTC - - TRBJ2-7 TRBV27
CASSRGEGGEFF TGTGCCAGCAGCCGCGGGGAGGGGGGTGAGTTCTTC - - TRBJ2-1 TRBV6-5
CASSRRVPGTNEKLFF TGTGCCAGCAGCCGGAGGGTGCCCGGGACTAATGAAAAACTGTTTTTT - - TRBJ1-4 TRBV27
CASSLRGWGKETQYF TGTGCCAGCAGCTTACGGGGGTGGGGTAAAGAGACCCAGTACTTC - - TRBJ2-5 TRBV7-2
CASSQGLYGYTF TGTGCCAGCAGCCAAGGACTCTATGGCTACACCTTC - - TRBJ1-2 TRBV14
CASSVGTGGNYGYTF TGTGCCAGCAGCGTCGGGACAGGGGGCAACTATGGCTACACCTTC few TRBD1 TRBJ1-2 TRBV5-6
CASSPNPRGSNYGYTF TGTGCCAGCAGCCCCAACCCCCGGGGCAGTAACTATGGCTACACCTTC - - TRBJ1-2 TRBV9
CASSEPSYREDYGYTF TGCGCCAGCAGTGAGCCTTCTTACAGGGAAGACTATGGCTACACCTTC - - TRBJ1-2 TRBV10-2
CASSQGDSSGANVLTF TGTGCCAGCAGCCAAGGGGACAGCTCTGGGGCCAACGTCCTGACTTTC - TRBD1 TRBJ2-6 TRBV4-2
CATLSGLGEQYF TGTGCCACCCTAAGTGGGTTGGGCGAGCAGTACTTC - - TRBJ2-7 TRBV27
CASSIGTAYGYTF TGTGCCAGCAGCATAGGGACCGCCTATGGCTACACCTTC - - TRBJ1-2 TRBV5-6
CASSRLAGSYNEQFF TGTGCCAGCAGCAGACTAGCGGGCTCCTACAATGAGCAGTTCTTC - TRBD2 TRBJ2-1 TRBV2
CAWSVGRVNTEAFF TGTGCCTGGAGTGTGGGCAGGGTGAACACTGAAGCTTTCTTT few - TRBJ1-1 TRBV30
CASSLDTGELFF TGTGCCAGCAGTTTAGACACCGGGGAGCTGTTTTTT - - TRBJ2-2 TRBV28
CASSRVQASEAFF TGTGCCAGCAGCAGAGTACAGGCCTCAGAAGCTTTCTTT - - TRBJ1-1 TRBV6-4
CASSPVEGVRHEQYF TGTGCCAGTAGTCCCGTCGAGGGAGTGAGGCACGAGCAGTACTTC - - TRBJ2-7 TRBV19
CAERGRDARRGTEAFF TGTGCCGAACGAGGCCGGGACGCGCGCCGAGGCACTGAAGCTTTCTTT - - TRBJ1-1 TRBV27
CASSSRLAATDTQYF TGCGCCAGCAGCTCCAGACTAGCGGCTACAGATACGCAGTATTTT - TRBD2 TRBJ2-3 TRBV4-1
CASSFGFSPLHF TGTGCCAGCAGTTTTGGGTTTTCACCCCTCCACTTT few - TRBJ1-6 TRBV28
CASSEFAGSSYEQYF TGCGCCAGCAGTGAGTTCGCAGGGAGTTCCTACGAGCAGTACTTC - - TRBJ2-7 TRBV10-1
CASSEIGSNQPQHF TGTGCCAGCAGTGAGATCGGTAGCAATCAGCCCCAGCATTTT - - TRBJ1-5 TRBV2
CASDHGRLSTNEKLFF TGTGCCAGCGATCACGGGAGACTTTCAACTAATGAAAAACTGTTTTTT - - TRBJ1-4 TRBV28
CASSQPHANEQFF TGCGCCAGCAGCCAGCCACACGCAAATGAGCAGTTCTTC - - TRBJ2-1 TRBV4-1
CASSIRDARELFF TGTGCCAGTAGTATCCGGGACGCCCGGGAGCTGTTTTTT - - TRBJ2-2 TRBV19
CATVARSSTDTQYF TGTGCCACCGTAGCGCGGTCTAGCACAGATACGCAGTATTTT - - TRBJ2-3 TRBV15
CASSVGSVGQASRYGYTF TGTGCCAGCAGCGTAGGGAGTGTGGGGCAGGCCTCACGCTATGGCTACACCTTC medium-sized - TRBJ1-2 TRBV9
CASSLDRDEQYF TGTGCCAGCAGCCTGGACCGGGACGAGCAGTACTTC - - TRBJ2-7 TRBV4-2
CASSERAGPGF TGTGCCAGCAGTGAAAGGGCAGGGCCGGGGTTC - - TRBJ2-7 TRBV2
CASSVGGELRNSPLHF TGTGCCAGCAGCGTAGGAGGTGAGCTAAGGAATTCACCCCTCCACTTT - - TRBJ1-6 TRBV9
CASSGSGGAYEQYF TGTGCCAGCAGCGGGAGCGGGGGGGCCTACGAGCAGTACTTC - TRBD2 TRBJ2-7 TRBV9
CASSEGTRGTGELFF TGTGCCAGCAGCGAAGGGACTAGAGGGACCGGGGAGCTGTTTTTT - TRBD2 TRBJ2-2 TRBV13
CAISDPKRGRSGELFF TGTGCCATCAGTGACCCCAAGAGGGGGCGGTCCGGGGAGCTGTTTTTT once TRBD1 TRBJ2-2 TRBV10-3
CASRDRWFAPGNTIYF TGCGCCAGCAGGGACAGGTGGTTTGCCCCCGGAAACACCATATATTTT - TRBD1 TRBJ1-3 TRBV10-2
CASSYRGTGNEQFF TGTGCCAGCAGTTACCGTGGGACAGGGAATGAGCAGTTCTTC - TRBD1 TRBJ2-1 TRBV6-5